The 10 T cell receptor beta chains listed next were all sequenced from one sample in a study of monozygotic twins with inflammatory bowel disease. TCRdb re-called the 5' RACE reads and catalogs CDR3 proteins one per entry, DNA excluded. The sample table includes about 170,000 distinct CDR3 sequences. Source material: blood. These receptors were collected from a human donor with ulcerative colitis or Crohn's disease, or a healthy co-twin of an affected twin (not recorded which).

The chain carries TRBV12-3 or TRBV12-4 and TRBJ2-7. The CDR3 is made up of 13 amino acids. CDR3 sequence: CASSFDPTYEQYF.

This chain joins TRBV20-1 and TRBJ2-1; TCRdb's D call, TRBD2, is unchecked because there is no DNA. CDR1 DFQATT and CDR2 SNEGSKA come from the germline V gene (reference sequence). The length of the CDR3 is 16 residues. CDR3 loop: CSARGGLAGENWEQFF.

The genes are TRBV25-1 and TRBJ1-2; the D gene TCRdb calls, TRBD1, cannot be checked with no DNA. From germline, CDR1 is MGHDK and CDR2 SYGVNS. This CDR3 spans 15 amino acids. The CDR3: CASSEYGQENYGYTF.

The chain employs TRBV20-1 and TRBJ2-1; the D call from TCRdb, TRBD2, cannot be confirmed without DNA. The CDR3 runs 13 residues. Germline V gene lookup returns CDR1 DFQATT and CDR2 SNEGSKA (reference sequence). CDR3: CSQVETSYNEQFF.

This chain connects TRBV6-1 to TRBJ2-7; TCRdb outputs TRBD2, but without DNA this stays unchecked. The CDR3 loop spans 14 amino acids. Germline-derived CDR1 and CDR2 are MNHNS and SASEGT. CDR3 sequence: CASSEAERAYGQYF.

The genes are TRBV11-2 and TRBJ2-5; TCRdb's D gene call, TRBD1, goes unchecked for lack of DNA. The CDR3 covers 17 residues. Germline assignment: CDR1 SGHAT and CDR2 FQNNGV. CDR3: CASSLDVGRPGGETQYF.

V is TRBV5-1 and J is TRBJ2-6; TCRdb proposes TRBD1, but this gene call is untestable without DNA. This CDR3 has 15 residues. Germline assignment: CDR1 SGHRS and CDR2 YFSETQ. This CDR3 is CASSSSGAGANVLTF.

The V gene is TRBV24-1, the J gene TRBJ2-1; TCRdb selects TRBD1, and the lack of DNA leaves this call unchecked. The CDR3 loop spans 16 amino acids. Germline assignment: CDR1 KGHDR and CDR2 SFDVKD. The CDR3 loop is CATSSIIGGAGNEQFF.

The chain joins TRBV20-1 to TRBJ2-3. Germline loops: CDR1 DFQATT, CDR2 SNEGSKA (reference sequence). The CDR3 has 13 residues. The CDR3 spells CSAVDRFTDTQYF.

CDR3 residues: CAWTGLAPSTDTQYF. The chain couples TRBV30 to TRBJ2-3; TCRdb names TRBD2, which stays unverified in the absence of DNA. CDR1 GTSNPN and CDR2 SVGIG come from the germline V gene (reference sequence). The CDR3 loop spans 15 amino acids.